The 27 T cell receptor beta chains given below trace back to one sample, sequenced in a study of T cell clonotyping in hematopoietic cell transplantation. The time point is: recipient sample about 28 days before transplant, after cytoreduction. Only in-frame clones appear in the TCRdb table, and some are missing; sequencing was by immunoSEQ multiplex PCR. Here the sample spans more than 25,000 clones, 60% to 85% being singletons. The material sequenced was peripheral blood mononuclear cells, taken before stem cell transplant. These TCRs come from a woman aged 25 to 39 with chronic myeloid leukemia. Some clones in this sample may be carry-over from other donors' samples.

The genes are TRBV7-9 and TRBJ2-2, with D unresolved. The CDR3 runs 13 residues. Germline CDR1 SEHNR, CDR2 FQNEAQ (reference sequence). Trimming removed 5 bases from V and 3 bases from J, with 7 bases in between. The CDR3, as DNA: TGTGCCAGCAGCGCCTACTACACCGGGGAGCTGTTTTTT. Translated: CASSAYYTGELFF.

CDR3 nucleotide sequence: TGTGCCAGCAGTGTACTAGGGGAGACCCAGTACTTC. Its translation is CASSVLGETQYF. V gene TRBV2 combines with J gene TRBJ2-5, with a weak D call TRBD2 (5 bases). CDR1 SNHLY and CDR2 FYNNEI come from the germline V gene. This CDR3 has 12 residues. Between the trimmed V and J ends, which lost 4 bases and 5 bases, there was a span of 8 bases.

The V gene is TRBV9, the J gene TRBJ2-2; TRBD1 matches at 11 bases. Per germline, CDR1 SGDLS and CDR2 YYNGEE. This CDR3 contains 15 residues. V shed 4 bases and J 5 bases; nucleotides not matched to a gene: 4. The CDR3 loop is CASSLGTGGTGELFF. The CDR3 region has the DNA TGTGCCAGCAGCCTCGGGACAGGGGGAACCGGGGAGCTGTTTTTT.

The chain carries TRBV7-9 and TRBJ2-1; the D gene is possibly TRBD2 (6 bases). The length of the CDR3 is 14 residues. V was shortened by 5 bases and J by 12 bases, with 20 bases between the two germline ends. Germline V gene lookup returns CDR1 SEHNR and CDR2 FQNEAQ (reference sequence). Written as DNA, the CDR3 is TGTGCCAGCAGCCCGACGGCGGTTAGCGGAACGCAGTTCTTC. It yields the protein CASSPTAVSGTQFF. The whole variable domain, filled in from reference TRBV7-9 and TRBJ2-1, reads DTGVSQNPRHKITKRGQNVTFRCDPISEHNRLYWYRQTLGQGPEFLTYFQNEAQLEKSRLLSDRFSAERPKGSFSTLEIQRTEQGDSAMYLCASSPTAVSGTQFFGPGTRLTVL.

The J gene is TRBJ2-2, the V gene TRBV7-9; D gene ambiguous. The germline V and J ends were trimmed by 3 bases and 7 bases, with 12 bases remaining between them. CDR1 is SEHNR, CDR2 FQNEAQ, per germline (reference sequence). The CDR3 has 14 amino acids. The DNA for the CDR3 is TGTGCCAGCAGCTTGTCCCTCCCCGACGGGGAGCTGTTTTTT. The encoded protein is CASSLSLPDGELFF.

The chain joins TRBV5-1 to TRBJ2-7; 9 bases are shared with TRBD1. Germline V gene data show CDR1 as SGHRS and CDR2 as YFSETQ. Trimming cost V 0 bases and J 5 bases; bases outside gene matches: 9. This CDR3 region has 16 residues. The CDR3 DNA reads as TGCGCCAGCAGCTTGGTGACCGGGACAGGGAAAGACGAGCAGTACTTC. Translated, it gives CASSLVTGTGKDEQYF. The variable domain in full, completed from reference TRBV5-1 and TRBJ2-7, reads KAGVTQTPRYLIKTRGQQVTLSCSPISGHRSVSWYQQTPGQGLQFLFEYFSETQRNKGNFPGRFSGRQFSNSRSEMNVSTLELGDSALYLCASSLVTGTGKDEQYFGPGTRLTVT.

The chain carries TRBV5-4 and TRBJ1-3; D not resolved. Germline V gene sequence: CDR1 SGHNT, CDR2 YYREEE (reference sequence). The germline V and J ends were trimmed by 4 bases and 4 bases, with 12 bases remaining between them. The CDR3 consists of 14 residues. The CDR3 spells CASSPELLGNTIYF. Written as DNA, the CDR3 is TGTGCCAGCAGCCCTGAGCTGTTAGGAAACACCATATATTTT.

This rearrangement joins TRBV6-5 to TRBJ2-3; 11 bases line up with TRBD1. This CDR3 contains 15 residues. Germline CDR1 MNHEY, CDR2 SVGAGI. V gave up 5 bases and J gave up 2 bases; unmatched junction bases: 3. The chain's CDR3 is CASSRTGGDTDTQYF. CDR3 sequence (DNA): TGTGCCAGCAGTCGGACAGGGGGCGACACAGATACGCAGTATTTT.

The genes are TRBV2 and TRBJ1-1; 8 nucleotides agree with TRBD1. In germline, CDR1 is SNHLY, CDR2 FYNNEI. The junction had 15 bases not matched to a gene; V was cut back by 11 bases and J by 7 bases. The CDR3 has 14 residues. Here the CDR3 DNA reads TGTGCCCGCCGCCAATCAGGACAGGGAGTTGAAGCTTTCTTT. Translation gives CARRQSGQGVEAFF.

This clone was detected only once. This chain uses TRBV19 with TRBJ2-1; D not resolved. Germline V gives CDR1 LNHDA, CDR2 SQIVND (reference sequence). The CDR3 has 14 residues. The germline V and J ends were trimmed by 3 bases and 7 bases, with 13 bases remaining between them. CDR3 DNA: TGTGCCAGTAGTATCCAAGGACCATGGAATGAGCAGTTCTTC. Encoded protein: CASSIQGPWNEQFF.

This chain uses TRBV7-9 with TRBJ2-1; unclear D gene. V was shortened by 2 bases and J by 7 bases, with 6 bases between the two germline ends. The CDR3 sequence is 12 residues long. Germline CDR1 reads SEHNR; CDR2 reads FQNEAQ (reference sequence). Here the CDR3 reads CASSLSGNEQFF. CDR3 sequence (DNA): TGTGCCAGCAGCTTAAGTGGGAATGAGCAGTTCTTC.

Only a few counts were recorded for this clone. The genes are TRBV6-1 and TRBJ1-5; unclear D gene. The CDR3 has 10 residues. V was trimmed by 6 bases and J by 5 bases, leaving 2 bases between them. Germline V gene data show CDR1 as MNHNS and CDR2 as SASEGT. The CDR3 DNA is TGTGCCAGCAGCGATCAGCCCCAGCATTTT. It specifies CASSDQPQHF.

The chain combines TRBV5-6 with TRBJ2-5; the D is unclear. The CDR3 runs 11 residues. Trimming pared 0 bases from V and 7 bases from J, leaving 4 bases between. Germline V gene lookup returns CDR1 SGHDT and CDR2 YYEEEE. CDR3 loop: CASSLAGTQYF. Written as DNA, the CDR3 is TGTGCCAGCAGCTTGGCCGGGACCCAGTACTTC.

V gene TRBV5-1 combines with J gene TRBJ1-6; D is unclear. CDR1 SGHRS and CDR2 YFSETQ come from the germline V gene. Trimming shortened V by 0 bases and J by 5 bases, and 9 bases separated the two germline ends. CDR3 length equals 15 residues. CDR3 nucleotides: TGCGCCAGCAGCTTGGCCTCAGCAGATAATTCACCCCTCCACTTT. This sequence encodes CASSLASADNSPLHF.

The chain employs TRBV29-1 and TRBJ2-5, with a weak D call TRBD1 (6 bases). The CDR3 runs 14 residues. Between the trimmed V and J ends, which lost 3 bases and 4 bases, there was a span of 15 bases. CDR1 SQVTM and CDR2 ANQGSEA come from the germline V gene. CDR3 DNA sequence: TGCAGCGTTGAGGGGCAGGGGAGTAGAGAGACCCAGTACTTC. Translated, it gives CSVEGQGSRETQYF.

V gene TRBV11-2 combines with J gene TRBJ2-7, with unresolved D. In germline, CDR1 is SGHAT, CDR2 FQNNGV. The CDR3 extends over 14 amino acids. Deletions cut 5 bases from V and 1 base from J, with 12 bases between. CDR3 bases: TGTGCCAGCAGCCAGCAAGGGAAGTCCTACGAGCAGTACTTC. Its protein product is CASSQQGKSYEQYF.

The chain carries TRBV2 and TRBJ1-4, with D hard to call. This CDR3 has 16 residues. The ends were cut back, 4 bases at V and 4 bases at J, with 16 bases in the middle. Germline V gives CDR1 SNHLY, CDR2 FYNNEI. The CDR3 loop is CASSGSSSLLNEKLFF. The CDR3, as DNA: TGTGCCAGCAGTGGGTCCTCCAGCCTCCTTAATGAAAAACTGTTTTTT.

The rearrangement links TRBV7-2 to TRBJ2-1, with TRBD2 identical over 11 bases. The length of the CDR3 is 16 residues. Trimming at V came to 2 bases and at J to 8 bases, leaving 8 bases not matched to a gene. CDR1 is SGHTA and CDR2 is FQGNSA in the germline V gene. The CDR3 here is CASSLSIAGGLYEQFF. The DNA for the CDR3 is TGTGCCAGCAGCTTATCAATAGCGGGGGGGCTTTATGAGCAGTTCTTC.

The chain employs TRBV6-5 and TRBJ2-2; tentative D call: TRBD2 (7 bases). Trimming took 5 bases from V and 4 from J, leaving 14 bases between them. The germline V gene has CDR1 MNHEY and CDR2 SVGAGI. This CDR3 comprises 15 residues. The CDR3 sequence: CASSTTGGLTGELFF. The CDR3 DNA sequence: TGTGCCAGCAGTACAACGGGGGGCCTCACCGGGGAGCTGTTTTTT.

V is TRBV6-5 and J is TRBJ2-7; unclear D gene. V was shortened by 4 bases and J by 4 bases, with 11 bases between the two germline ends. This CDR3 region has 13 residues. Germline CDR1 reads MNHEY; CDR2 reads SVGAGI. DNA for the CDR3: TGTGCCAGCAGTTCGAGCCGAGGTTACGAGCAGTACGTC. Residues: CASSSSRGYEQYV.

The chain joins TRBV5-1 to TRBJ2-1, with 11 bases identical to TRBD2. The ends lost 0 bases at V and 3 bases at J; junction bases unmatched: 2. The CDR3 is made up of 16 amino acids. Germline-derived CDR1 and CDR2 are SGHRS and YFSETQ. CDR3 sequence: CASSLDGTSGYNEQFF. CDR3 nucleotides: TGCGCCAGCAGCTTGGATGGGACTAGCGGCTACAATGAGCAGTTCTTC.

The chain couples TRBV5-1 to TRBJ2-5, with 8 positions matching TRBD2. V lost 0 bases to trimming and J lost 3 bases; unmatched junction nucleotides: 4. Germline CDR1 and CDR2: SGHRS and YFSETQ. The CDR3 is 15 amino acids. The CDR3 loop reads CASSLAGGVEETQYF. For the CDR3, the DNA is TGCGCCAGCAGCTTGGCCGGGGGGGTAGAAGAGACCCAGTACTTC.

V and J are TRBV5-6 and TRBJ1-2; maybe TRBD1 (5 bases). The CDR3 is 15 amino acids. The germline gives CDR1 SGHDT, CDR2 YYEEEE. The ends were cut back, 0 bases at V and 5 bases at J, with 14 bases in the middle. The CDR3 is CASSLVSGGRYGYTF. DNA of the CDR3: TGTGCCAGCAGCTTGGTTTCCGGGGGTCGGTATGGCTACACCTTC.

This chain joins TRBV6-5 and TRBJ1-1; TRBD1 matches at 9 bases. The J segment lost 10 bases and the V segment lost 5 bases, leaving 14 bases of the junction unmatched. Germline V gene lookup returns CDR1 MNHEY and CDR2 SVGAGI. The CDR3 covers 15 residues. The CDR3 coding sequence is TGTGCCAGCAGTCCTCCGACAGGGGGGGTTCATACAGCTTTCTTT. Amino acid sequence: CASSPPTGGVHTAFF.

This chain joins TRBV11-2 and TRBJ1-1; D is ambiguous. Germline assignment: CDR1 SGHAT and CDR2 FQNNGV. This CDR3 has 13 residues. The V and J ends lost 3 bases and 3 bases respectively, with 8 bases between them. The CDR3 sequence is CASSLVRDTEAFF. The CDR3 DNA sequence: TGTGCCAGCAGCTTGGTTCGTGACACTGAAGCTTTCTTT.

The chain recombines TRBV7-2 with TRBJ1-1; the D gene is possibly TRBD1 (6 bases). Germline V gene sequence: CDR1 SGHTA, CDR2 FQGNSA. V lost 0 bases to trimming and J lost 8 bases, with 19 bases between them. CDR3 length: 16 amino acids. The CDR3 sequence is CASSLAGSGKGEEAFF. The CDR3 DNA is TGTGCCAGCAGCTTAGCGGGATCAGGGAAGGGGGAGGAAGCTTTCTTT.

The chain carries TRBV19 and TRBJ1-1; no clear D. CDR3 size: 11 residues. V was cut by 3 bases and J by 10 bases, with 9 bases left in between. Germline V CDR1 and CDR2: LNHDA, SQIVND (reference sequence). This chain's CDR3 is CASSIRAGAFF. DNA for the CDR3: TGTGCCAGTAGTATTCGGGCCGGAGCTTTCTTT.